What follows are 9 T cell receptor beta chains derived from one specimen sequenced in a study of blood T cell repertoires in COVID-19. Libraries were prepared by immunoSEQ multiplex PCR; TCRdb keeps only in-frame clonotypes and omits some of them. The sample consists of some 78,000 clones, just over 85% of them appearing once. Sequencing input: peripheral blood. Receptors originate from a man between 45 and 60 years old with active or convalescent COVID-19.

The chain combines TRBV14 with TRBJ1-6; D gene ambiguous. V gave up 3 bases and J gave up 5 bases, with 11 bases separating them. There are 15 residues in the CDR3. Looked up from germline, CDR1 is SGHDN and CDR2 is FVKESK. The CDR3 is CASSQWALNNSPLHF. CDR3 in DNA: TGTGCCAGCAGCCAGTGGGCCTTGAATAATTCACCCCTCCACTTT.

Written as DNA, the CDR3 is TGCGCCAGCAGTGCTTCTAGCGGGAGAGTCGGGGAGCTGTTTTTT. Encoded protein: CASSASSGRVGELFF. The chain is built from TRBV10-2 and TRBJ2-2, with 10 nucleotides matching TRBD2. The V and J ends lost 4 bases and 7 bases, in that order; junction bases with no gene match: 6. In germline, CDR1 is WSHSY, CDR2 SAAADI. The CDR3 loop spans 15 amino acids.

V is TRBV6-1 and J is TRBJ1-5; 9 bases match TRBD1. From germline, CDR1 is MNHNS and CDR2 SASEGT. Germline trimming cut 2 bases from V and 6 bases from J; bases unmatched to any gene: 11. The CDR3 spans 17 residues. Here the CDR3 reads CASSENFGTGSPQPQHF. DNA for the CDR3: TGTGCCAGCAGTGAAAATTTTGGGACAGGGAGTCCTCAGCCCCAGCATTTT.

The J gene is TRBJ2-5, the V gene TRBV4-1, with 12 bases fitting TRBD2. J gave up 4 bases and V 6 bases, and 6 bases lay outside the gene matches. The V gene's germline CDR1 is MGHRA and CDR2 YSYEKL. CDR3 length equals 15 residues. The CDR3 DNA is TGCGCCAGCAGTACTAGCGGGGGGTGGAGAGAGACCCAGTACTTC. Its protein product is CASSTSGGWRETQYF.

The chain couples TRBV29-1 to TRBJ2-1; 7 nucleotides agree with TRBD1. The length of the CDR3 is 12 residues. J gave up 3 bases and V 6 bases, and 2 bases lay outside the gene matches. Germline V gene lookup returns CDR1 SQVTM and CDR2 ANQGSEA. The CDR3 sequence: CSVGDSYNEQFF. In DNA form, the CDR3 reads TGCAGCGTAGGGGACAGCTACAATGAGCAGTTCTTC.

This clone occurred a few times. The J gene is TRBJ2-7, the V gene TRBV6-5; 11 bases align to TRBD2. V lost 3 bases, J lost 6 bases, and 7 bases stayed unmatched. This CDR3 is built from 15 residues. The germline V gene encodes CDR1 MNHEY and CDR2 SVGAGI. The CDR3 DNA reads TGTGCCAGCAGTTATAGCGGGAGGGCCGGTTTCGAGCAGTACTTC. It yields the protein CASSYSGRAGFEQYF.

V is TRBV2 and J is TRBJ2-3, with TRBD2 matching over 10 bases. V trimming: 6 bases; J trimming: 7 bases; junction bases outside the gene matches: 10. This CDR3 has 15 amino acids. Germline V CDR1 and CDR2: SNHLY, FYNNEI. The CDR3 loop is CASSPLTSGKNTQYF. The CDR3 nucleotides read TGTGCCAGCAGCCCCCTTACTAGCGGGAAAAATACGCAGTATTTT.

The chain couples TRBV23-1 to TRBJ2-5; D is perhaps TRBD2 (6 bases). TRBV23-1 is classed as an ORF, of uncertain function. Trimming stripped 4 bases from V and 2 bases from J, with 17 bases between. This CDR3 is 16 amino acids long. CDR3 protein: CASSLSASEDQETQYF. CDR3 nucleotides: TGCGCCAGCAGTCTTAGTGCTAGCGAGGATCAAGAGACCCAGTACTTC.

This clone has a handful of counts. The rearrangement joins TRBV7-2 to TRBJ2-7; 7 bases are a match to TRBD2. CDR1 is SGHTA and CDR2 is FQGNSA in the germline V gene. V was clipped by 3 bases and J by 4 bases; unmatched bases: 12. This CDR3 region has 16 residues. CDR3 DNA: TGTGCCAGCAGCTTGGGACGGCGGGAGTTAGGGTACGAGCAGTACTTC. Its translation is CASSLGRRELGYEQYF.